The next 21 T cell receptor beta chains were all read from a single sample in a study of T-cell memory formation after mild COVID-19. TCRdb ran MiXCR on the 5' RACE reads and lists one entry per CDR3 protein. The top ten hold 4.5% to 6.5% of the sample, which has some 130,000 distinct CDR3 sequences, about 15% seen once. What was sequenced was PBMCs or a T cell subset sorted from them (not recorded which). These receptor sequences come from a man aged 18-30 years who had mild COVID-19 (a few samples of this study predate the infection). Cell type and time point are not known.

This clonotype was seen a few times. The J gene is TRBJ2-3, the V gene TRBV4-1; the D gene is possibly TRBD1 (6 bases). Germline V gives CDR1 MGHRA, CDR2 YSYEKL. Between the trimmed V and J ends, which lost 0 bases and 4 bases, there was a span of 17 bases. The CDR3 loop spans 17 amino acids. The CDR3 nucleotides are TGCGCCAGCAGCCAAGAAGTCGGGACATCGGAAGCAGATACGCAGTATTTT. Encoded protein: CASSQEVGTSEADTQYF.

This clonotype was seen only a few times. The rearrangement links TRBV20-1 to TRBJ1-5; no reliable D call. This CDR3 comprises 15 residues. Germline V gene sequence: CDR1 DFQATT, CDR2 SNEGSKA (reference sequence). The V and J ends lost 5 bases and 0 bases respectively, with 14 bases between them. CDR3 in DNA: TGCAGTGCTCGACGACGGGGATATAGCAATCAGCCCCAGCATTTT. Translated: CSARRRGYSNQPQHF.

This clonotype was seen a handful of times. This chain links TRBV6-6 with TRBJ2-2; 8 bases are shared with TRBD2. The germline V gene encodes CDR1 MNHNY and CDR2 SVGAGI (reference sequence). Unmatched junction bases numbered 9, after V lost 7 bases and J lost 5 bases. The CDR3 totals 15 residues. In DNA, the CDR3 is TGTGCCAGCAATCCGAGCGGGAGACGGACCGGGGAGCTGTTTTTT. This gives the protein CASNPSGRRTGELFF.

This clonotype has a handful of counts. J is TRBJ1-2 and V is TRBV9; D gene ambiguous. The germline V gene encodes CDR1 SGDLS and CDR2 YYNGEE. V lost 6 bases and J lost 5, with 14 bases in between. This CDR3 contains 13 residues. The CDR3 DNA is TGTGCCAGCACCCGAGGACCGCTTTATGGCTACACCTTC. This gives the protein CASTRGPLYGYTF. Drawing the rest from reference TRBV9 and TRBJ1-2, the complete variable domain is DSGVTQTPKHLITATGQRVTLRCSPRSGDLSVYWYQQSLDQGLQFLIQYYNGEERAKGNILERFSAQQFPDLHSELNLSSLELGDSALYFCASTRGPLYGYTFGSGTRLTVV.

This clonotype was detected a few times. The V gene is TRBV6-2 or TRBV6-3, the J gene TRBJ2-1; 10 bases map to TRBD1. The junction had 8 bases not matched to a gene; V was cut back by 5 bases and J by 13 bases. Germline V gives CDR1 MNHEY, CDR2 SVGEGT. The CDR3 is 13 amino acids. CDR3 nucleotide sequence: TGTGCCAGCAGTATGGGACAGGGGAGATTACAGTTCTTC. Its translation is CASSMGQGRLQFF.

V and J are TRBV7-6 and TRBJ2-1, with 11 bases matching TRBD2. Germline assignment: CDR1 SGHVS and CDR2 FNYEAQ. CDR3 size: 15 residues. V lost 5 bases, J lost 6 bases, and 6 bases stayed unmatched. The CDR3 DNA sequence: TGTGCCAGCAGCCCCACTAGCGGGAGTTTCAATGAGCAGTTCTTC. It codes for CASSPTSGSFNEQFF.

Concerning this clonotype: This may stem from a read error, because a much larger clone lies one nucleotide away. The chain uses TRBV7-8 and TRBJ2-3; maybe TRBD1 (5 bases). Germline CDR1 SGHVS, CDR2 FQNEAQ. The length of the CDR3 is 13 residues. The CDR3 bases are TGTGCCAGCAGCTTACAGGGCACAGATACGCAGTTTTTT. Protein product: CASSLQGTDTQFF.

The chain has TRBV18 and TRBJ2-7, with D perhaps TRBD1 (6 bases). The germline V gene encodes CDR1 KGHSH and CDR2 LQKENI. The V end lost 2 bases, the J end lost 5 bases, and 13 bases lay between the germline ends. The CDR3 totals 14 residues. DNA for the CDR3: TGTGCCAGCTCACCAATGGCAGGGGTGGACGAGCAGTACGTC. It yields the protein CASSPMAGVDEQYV.

This clonotype was counted only a few times. The chain recombines TRBV6-5 with TRBJ1-5; no reliable D call. Deletions cut 3 bases from V and 7 bases from J, with 13 bases between. This CDR3 region has 14 residues. The germline CDR1 and CDR2 sequences are MNHEY and SVGAGI. CDR3 amino acids: CASSYGGDGQPQHF. CDR3 DNA: TGTGCCAGCAGTTATGGCGGGGATGGCCAGCCCCAGCATTTT.

The rearrangement joins TRBV4-1 to TRBJ2-7; 11 nucleotides match TRBD1. Germline CDR1 reads MGHRA; CDR2 reads YSYEKL. Trimming took 6 bases from V and 4 from J; bases not matched to a gene: 8. The CDR3 is made up of 15 amino acids. The CDR3 coding sequence is TGCGCCAGCAGTTACGGACAGGGGGCTTTGTACGAGCAGTACTTC. Its protein product is CASSYGQGALYEQYF.

The chain is built from TRBV5-1 and TRBJ1-2; no reliable D call. Looked up from germline, CDR1 is SGHRS and CDR2 is YFSETQ. Trimming cost V 0 bases and J 3 bases, with 12 bases left between them. The CDR3 is made up of 15 amino acids. CDR3 sequence reads: CASSLGSGSHYGYTF. CDR3 sequence (DNA): TGCGCCAGCAGCTTGGGTTCCGGGTCTCACTATGGCTACACCTTC. Full variable domain (outside the CDR3, taken from reference TRBV5-1 and TRBJ1-2): KAGVTQTPRYLIKTRGQQVTLSCSPISGHRSVSWYQQTPGQGLQFLFEYFSETQRNKGNFPGRFSGRQFSNSRSEMNVSTLELGDSALYLCASSLGSGSHYGYTFGSGTRLTVV.

This clonotype was recorded a few times. This rearrangement joins TRBV5-1 to TRBJ2-1; TRBD2 matches 11 bases. The CDR3 spans 14 residues. The germline V gene encodes CDR1 SGHRS and CDR2 YFSETQ. V lost 7 bases, J lost 5 bases, and 5 bases stayed unmatched. The CDR3 coding sequence is TGCGCCAGCCTTTTGGGACTAGCGGACAATGAGCAGTTCTTC. Encoded protein: CASLLGLADNEQFF.

Only a few counts were recorded for this clonotype. The rearrangement uses TRBV6-6 and TRBJ1-5, with unresolved D. Trimming cost V 6 bases and J 0 bases, with 15 bases left between them. There are 16 residues in the CDR3. Germline loops: CDR1 MNHNY, CDR2 SVGAGI (reference sequence). Written as DNA, the CDR3 is TGTGCCAGCAGCCCGGGAACTGTTTTTAGCAATCAGCCCCAGCATTTT. Protein sequence: CASSPGTVFSNQPQHF.

J is TRBJ1-4 and V is TRBV4-1, with a weak D call TRBD1 (5 bases). This CDR3 spans 15 amino acids. V was trimmed by 1 base and J by 8 bases, leaving 14 bases between them. Looked up from germline, CDR1 is MGHRA and CDR2 is YSYEKL. The CDR3, as DNA: TGCGCCAGCAGCCAAGGGGGCGGGGTCTCGGAAAAACTGTTTTTT. Amino acid sequence: CASSQGGGVSEKLFF.

The sample holds a few counts of this clonotype. The chain recombines TRBV7-3 with TRBJ2-2; D is perhaps TRBD2 (6 bases). V shed 6 bases and J shed 3 bases, with 14 bases lying between them. Germline CDR1 and CDR2: SGHTA and FQGTGA. The CDR3 totals 15 residues. In DNA, the CDR3 is TGTGCCAGCAGAACCGGGACTGGAGACACCGGGGAGCTGTTTTTT. It encodes CASRTGTGDTGELFF. Looking up the rest from reference TRBV7-3 and TRBJ2-2 gives the full variable domain: GAGVSQTPSNKVTEKGKYVELRCDPISGHTALYWYRQSLGQGPEFLIYFQGTGAADDSGLPNDRFFAVRPEGSVSTLKIQRTERGDSAVYLCASRTGTGDTGELFFGEGSRLTVL.

The J gene is TRBJ2-4, the V gene TRBV20-1; 7 bases line up with TRBD2. The germline V gene encodes CDR1 DFQATT and CDR2 SNEGSKA (reference sequence). The CDR3 contains 16 residues. V dropped 2 bases and J dropped 0; count of bases not matched to a gene: 7. CDR3: CSARISGGLAKNIQYF. CDR3 nucleotide sequence: TGCAGTGCTAGAATTTCGGGGGGTCTAGCCAAAAACATTCAGTACTTC.

CDR3 sequence: CASRPHAGTPNEQYF. DNA for the CDR3: TGTGCCAGCAGGCCCCACGCGGGAACTCCTAACGAGCAGTACTTC. V gene TRBV12-3 or TRBV12-4 combines with J gene TRBJ2-7; D perhaps matches TRBD2 (6 bases). V was clipped by 6 bases and J by 5 bases, with 20 bases between them. The CDR3 contains 15 residues.

This clonotype came up many times. This chain links TRBV10-3 with TRBJ2-1, with TRBD2 identical over 11 bases. V shed 6 bases, J shed 5 bases, and the junction held 3 bases outside the gene matches. The CDR3 totals 14 residues. Germline CDR1 ENHRY, CDR2 SYGVKD. CDR3 loop: CAIRLSGGDNEQFF. The CDR3 DNA sequence: TGTGCCATCAGGCTTAGCGGGGGGGACAATGAGCAGTTCTTC.

The sample holds many counts of this clonotype. V usage is TRBV12-3 or TRBV12-4 and J usage is TRBJ2-3, with a tentative D call TRBD2 (5 bases). The ends were cut back, 6 bases at V and 1 base at J, with 14 bases in the middle. The CDR3 has 15 residues. The CDR3 here is CASSWEAAGTDTQYF. The DNA of the CDR3 is TGTGCCAGCAGCTGGGAAGCGGCAGGCACAGATACGCAGTATTTT.

This clonotype was seen many times. This sequence joins TRBV5-5 and TRBJ2-2; D gene uncertain. The CDR3 is made up of 12 amino acids. The germline V gene has CDR1 SGHKS and CDR2 YYEKEE (reference sequence). Trimming removed 6 bases from V and 3 bases from J, with 6 bases in between. The CDR3 sequence is CASTRDTGELFF. The DNA of the CDR3 is TGTGCCAGCACCCGGGACACCGGGGAGCTGTTTTTT.

The genes are TRBV20-1 and TRBJ2-7; D remains unclear. Trimming left V 1 base short and J 0 bases short, with 19 bases between. Per the germline V gene, CDR1 is DFQATT and CDR2 is SNEGSKA (reference sequence). The CDR3 runs 17 residues. DNA for the CDR3: TGCAGTGCTAGAGCCATCGGCGGCAATGCAGTCTCCTACGAGCAGTACTTC. Amino acids: CSARAIGGNAVSYEQYF.